This T cell receptor beta chain was documented in a study of control samples from healthy donors and cancer patients. Using immunoSEQ multiplex PCR, the repertoire was profiled, and TCRdb retains in-frame clones only, with some absent. The sample includes around 130,000 clones, over 75% of them seen just once. This CDR3 is 12 amino acids long. Germline CDR1 reads LGHDT; CDR2 reads YNNKEL (reference sequence). V was cut by 1 base and J by 9 bases, with 8 bases left in between. The genes are TRBV3-1 (or the pseudogene TRBV3-2) and TRBJ2-3; D unresolved. This receptor was obtained from a man aged 50-60 years in good health. The sequencing sample was made of blood. The CDR3 loop is CASSQGSRTQYF. In DNA form, the CDR3 reads TGTGCCAGCAGCCAAGGATCGCGGACGCAGTATTTT.